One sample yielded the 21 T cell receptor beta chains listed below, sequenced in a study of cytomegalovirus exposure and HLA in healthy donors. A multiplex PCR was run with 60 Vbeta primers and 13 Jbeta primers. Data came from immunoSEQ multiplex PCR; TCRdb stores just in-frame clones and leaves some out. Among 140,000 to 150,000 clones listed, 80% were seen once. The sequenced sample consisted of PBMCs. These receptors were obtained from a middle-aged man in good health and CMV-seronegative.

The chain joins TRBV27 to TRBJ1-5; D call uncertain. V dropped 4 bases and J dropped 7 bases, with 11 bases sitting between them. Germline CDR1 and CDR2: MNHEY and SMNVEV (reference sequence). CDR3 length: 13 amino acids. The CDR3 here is CASSSSLRQPQHF. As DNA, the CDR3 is TGTGCCAGCAGTTCGAGTCTAAGACAGCCCCAGCATTTT.

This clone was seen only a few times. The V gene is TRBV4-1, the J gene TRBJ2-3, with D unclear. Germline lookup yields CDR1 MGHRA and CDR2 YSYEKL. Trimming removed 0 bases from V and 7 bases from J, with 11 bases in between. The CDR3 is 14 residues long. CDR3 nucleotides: TGCGCCAGCAGCCAAGAACACCTAGGATATACGCAGTATTTT. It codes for CASSQEHLGYTQYF.

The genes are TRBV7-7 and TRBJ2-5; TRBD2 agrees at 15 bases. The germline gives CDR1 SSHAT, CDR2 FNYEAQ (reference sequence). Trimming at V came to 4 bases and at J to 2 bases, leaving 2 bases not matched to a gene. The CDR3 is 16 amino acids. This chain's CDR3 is CASSSGLAGGQETQYF. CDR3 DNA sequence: TGTGCCAGCAGCTCAGGACTAGCGGGGGGGCAAGAGACCCAGTACTTC.

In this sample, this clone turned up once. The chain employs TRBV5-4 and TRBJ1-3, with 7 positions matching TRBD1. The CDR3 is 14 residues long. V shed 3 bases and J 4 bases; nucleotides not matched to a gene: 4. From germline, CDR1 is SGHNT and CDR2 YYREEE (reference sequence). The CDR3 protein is CASSSGRGGNTIYF. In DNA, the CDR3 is TGTGCCAGCAGCTCCGGCAGGGGGGGAAACACCATATATTTT.

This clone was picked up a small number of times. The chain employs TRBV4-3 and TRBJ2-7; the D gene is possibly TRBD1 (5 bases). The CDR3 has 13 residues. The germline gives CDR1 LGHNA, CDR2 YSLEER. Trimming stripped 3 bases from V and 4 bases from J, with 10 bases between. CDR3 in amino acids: CASSQQQAYEQYF. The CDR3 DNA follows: TGCGCCAGCAGCCAGCAACAGGCGTACGAGCAGTACTTC.

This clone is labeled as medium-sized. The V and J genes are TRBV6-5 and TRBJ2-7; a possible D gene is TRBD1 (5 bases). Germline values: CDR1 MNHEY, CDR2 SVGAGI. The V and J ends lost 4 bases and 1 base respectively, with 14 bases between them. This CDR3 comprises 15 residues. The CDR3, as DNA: TGTGCCAGCAGTTCGACAGTGGTGGGGTCCTACGAGCAGTACTTC. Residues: CASSSTVVGSYEQYF.

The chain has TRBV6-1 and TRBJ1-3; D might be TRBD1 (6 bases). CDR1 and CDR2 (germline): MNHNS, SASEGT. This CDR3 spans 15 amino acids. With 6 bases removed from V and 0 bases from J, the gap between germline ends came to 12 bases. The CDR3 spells CASRSDSRSGNTIYF. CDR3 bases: TGTGCCAGCAGGTCGGACAGCCGCTCTGGAAACACCATATATTTT.

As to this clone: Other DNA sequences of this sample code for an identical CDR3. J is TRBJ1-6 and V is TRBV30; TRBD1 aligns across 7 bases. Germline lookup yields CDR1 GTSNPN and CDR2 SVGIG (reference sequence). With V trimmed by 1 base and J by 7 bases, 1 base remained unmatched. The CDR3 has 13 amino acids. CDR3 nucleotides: TGTGCCTGGAGTGGACAGGGAAATTCACCCCTCCACTTT. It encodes CAWSGQGNSPLHF.

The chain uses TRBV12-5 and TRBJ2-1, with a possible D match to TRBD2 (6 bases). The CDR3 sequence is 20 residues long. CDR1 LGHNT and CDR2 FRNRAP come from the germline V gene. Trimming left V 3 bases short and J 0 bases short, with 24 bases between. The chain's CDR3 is CASGFVRTTNVASSYNEQFF. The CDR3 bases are TGTGCTAGTGGTTTCGTCCGGACTACCAATGTGGCGAGCTCCTACAATGAGCAGTTCTTC.

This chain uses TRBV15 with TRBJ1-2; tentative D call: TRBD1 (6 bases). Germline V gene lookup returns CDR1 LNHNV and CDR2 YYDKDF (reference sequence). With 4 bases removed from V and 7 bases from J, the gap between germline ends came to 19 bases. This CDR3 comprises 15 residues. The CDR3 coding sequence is TGTGCCACCAGCAAGAAACAACAGGGACAAAGTGGCTACACCTTC. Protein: CATSKKQQGQSGYTF.

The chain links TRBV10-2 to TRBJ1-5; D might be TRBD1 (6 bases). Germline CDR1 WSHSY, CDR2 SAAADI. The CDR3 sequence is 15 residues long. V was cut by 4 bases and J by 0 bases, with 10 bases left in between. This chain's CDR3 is CASSAYRDSNQPQHF. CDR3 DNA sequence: TGCGCCAGCAGTGCCTACAGGGATAGCAATCAGCCCCAGCATTTT.

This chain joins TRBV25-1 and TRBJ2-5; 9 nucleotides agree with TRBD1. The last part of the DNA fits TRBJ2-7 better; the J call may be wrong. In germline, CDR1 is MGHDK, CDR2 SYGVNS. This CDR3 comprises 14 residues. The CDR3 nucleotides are TGTGCCAGCACCGAGGGACAGGGCGGTTTCGAGCAGTACTTC. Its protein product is CASTEGQGGFEQYF.

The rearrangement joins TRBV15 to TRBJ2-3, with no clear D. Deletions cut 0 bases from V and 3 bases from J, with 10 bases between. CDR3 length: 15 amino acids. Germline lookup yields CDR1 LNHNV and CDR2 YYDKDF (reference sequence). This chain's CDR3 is CATSRDGLATDTQYF. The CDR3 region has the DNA TGTGCCACCAGCAGAGACGGGTTAGCAACAGATACGCAGTATTTT.

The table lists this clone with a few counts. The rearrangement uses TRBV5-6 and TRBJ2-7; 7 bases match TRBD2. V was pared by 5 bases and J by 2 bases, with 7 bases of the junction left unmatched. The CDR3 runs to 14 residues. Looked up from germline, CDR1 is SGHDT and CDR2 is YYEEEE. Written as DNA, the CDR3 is TGTGCCAGCAGGGAGCGGGACGGACCCTACGAGCAGTACTTC. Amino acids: CASRERDGPYEQYF.

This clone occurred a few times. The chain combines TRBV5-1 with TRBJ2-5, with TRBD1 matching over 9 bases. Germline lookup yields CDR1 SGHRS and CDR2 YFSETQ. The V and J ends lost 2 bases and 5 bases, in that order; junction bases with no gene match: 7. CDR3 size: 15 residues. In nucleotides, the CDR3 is TGCGCCAGCAGCTTAGGGGGACAGGGAAGGGAGACCCAGTACTTC. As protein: CASSLGGQGRETQYF.

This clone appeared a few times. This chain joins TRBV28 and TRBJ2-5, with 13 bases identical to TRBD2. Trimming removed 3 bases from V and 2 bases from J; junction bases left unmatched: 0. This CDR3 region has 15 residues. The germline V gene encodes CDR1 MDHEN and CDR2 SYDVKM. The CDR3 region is CASSLTSGGQETQYF. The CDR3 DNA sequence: TGTGCCAGCAGTTTGACTAGCGGGGGGCAAGAGACCCAGTACTTC.

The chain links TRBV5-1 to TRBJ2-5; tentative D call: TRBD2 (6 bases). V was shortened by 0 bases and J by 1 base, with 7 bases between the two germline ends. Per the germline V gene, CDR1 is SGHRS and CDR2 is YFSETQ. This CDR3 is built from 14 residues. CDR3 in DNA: TGCGCCAGCAGCTTGGGGGGGGTCCAAGAGACCCAGTACTTC. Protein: CASSLGGVQETQYF.

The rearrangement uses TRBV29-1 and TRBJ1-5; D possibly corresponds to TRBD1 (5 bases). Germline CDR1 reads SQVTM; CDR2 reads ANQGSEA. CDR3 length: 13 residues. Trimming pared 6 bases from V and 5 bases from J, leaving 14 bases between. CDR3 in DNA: TGCAGCGTCGGGCAGGGCCTTGATCAGCCCCAGCATTTT. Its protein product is CSVGQGLDQPQHF.

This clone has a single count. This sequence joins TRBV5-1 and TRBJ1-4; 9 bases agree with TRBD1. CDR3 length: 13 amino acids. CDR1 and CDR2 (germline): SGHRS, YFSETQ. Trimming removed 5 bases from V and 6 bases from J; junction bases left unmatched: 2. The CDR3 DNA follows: TGCGCCAGCAGTGGGACAGGGCATGAAAAACTGTTTTTT. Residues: CASSGTGHEKLFF.

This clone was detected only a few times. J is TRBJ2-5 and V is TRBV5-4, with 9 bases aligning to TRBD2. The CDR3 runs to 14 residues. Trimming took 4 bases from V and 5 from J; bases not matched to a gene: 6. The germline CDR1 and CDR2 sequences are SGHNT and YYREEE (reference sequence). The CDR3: CASSNGLASETQYF. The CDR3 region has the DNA TGTGCCAGCAGCAATGGACTAGCGAGTGAGACCCAGTACTTC.

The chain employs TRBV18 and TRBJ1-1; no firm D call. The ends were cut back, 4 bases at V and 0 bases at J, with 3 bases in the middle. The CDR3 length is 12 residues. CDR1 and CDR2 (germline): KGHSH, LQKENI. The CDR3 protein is CASSRLNTEAFF. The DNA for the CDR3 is TGTGCCAGCTCACGGCTGAACACTGAAGCTTTCTTT.